The clone carrying this T cell receptor beta chain occurred a few times. Its antigen is unknown. Germline CDR1 and CDR2: MNHEY and SMNVEV (reference sequence). Deletions cut 4 bases from V and 3 bases from J, with 10 bases between. The CDR3 length is 13 residues. Libraries for TCR beta were made by quantitative 5'-RACE with molecular barcodes. TCRdb called the 5' RACE reads again in MiXCR, with one record for every CDR3 protein. Among some 52,000 distinct CDR3 sequences, 6.5% to 9% were seen once, and the ten largest hold roughly 8%. These data come from a study of CD8 T cells in ankylosing spondylitis. Study outcomes and limitations: Some motif variants were previously reported in reactive arthritis synovial fluid and blood.

This rearrangement joins TRBV27 to TRBJ2-7, with D perhaps matching TRBD2 (6 bases). This receptor was identified in a female donor with ankylosing spondylitis or in good health (not recorded which). The sequencing sample was made of blood, either unsorted or a sorted T cell fraction (not recorded which). As DNA, the CDR3 is TGTGCCAGCAGTTACGGGGACTTCTACGAGCAGTACTTC. It specifies CASSYGDFYEQYF.